The 2 T cell receptor beta chains in this list originate from one sample, sequenced in a study of T cell clonotyping in hematopoietic cell transplantation. The data were produced by immunoSEQ multiplex PCR, yet TCRdb's version contains in-frame clones alone and is incomplete. Of about 16,000 clones in the sample, 70% to 90% were seen once. Sequencing was done on a sample of peripheral blood mononuclear cells. The receptor set was obtained from a woman between 40 and 50 years old in good health. Some clones in this sample may be carry-over from other donors' samples.

The rearrangement uses TRBV5-1 and TRBJ1-3; no clear D. V lost 0 bases and J lost 4, with 2 bases in between. The CDR3 is 12 residues long. Germline values: CDR1 SGHRS, CDR2 YFSETQ. This chain's CDR3 is CASSLEGNTIYF. In DNA, the CDR3 is TGCGCCAGCAGCTTGGAGGGAAACACCATATATTTT.

The genes are TRBV21-1 and TRBJ2-7. TRBV21-1 represents a pseudogene. CDR3 size: 16 residues. CDR3 amino acids: CASSPQGEGGPYEQYF. The CDR3 coding sequence is TGTGCCAGCAGCCCACAGGGAGAGGGAGGCCCCTACGAGCAGTACTTC.